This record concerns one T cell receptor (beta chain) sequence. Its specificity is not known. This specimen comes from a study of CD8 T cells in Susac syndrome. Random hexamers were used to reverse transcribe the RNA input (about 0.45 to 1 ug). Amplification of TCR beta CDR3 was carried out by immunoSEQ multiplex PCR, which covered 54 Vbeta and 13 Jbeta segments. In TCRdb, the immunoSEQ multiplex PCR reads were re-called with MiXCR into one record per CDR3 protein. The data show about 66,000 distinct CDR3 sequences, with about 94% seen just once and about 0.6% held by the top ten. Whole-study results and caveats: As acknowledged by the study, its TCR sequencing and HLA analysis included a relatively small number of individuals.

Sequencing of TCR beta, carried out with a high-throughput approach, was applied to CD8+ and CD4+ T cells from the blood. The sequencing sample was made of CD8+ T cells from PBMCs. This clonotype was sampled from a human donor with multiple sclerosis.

In nucleotides, the CDR3 is TGTGCCAGCAGCGAGCGGACCGGGACACAAGAGACCCAGTACTTC. Translation gives CASSERTGTQETQYF. The rearrangement uses TRBV9 and TRBJ2-5; maybe TRBD1 (6 bases). Trimming pared 3 bases from V and 2 bases from J, leaving 14 bases between. The CDR3 contains 15 residues. Germline V gene lookup returns CDR1 SGDLS and CDR2 YYNGEE.